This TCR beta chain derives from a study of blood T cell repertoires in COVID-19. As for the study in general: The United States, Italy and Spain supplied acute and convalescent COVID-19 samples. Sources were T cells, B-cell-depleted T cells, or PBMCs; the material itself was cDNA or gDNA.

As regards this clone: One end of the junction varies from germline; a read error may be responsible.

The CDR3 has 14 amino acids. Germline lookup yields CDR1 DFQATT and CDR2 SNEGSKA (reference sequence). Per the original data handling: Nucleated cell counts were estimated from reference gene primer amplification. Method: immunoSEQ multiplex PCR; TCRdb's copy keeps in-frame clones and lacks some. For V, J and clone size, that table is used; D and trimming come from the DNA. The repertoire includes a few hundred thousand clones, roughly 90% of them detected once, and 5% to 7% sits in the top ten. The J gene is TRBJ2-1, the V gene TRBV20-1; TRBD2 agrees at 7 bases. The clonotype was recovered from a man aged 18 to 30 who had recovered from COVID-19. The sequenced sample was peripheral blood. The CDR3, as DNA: TGCTGTGCTAGTGGGGGTGGGGGGGGCAATGAGCAGTTCTTC. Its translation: CCASGGGGGNEQFF.